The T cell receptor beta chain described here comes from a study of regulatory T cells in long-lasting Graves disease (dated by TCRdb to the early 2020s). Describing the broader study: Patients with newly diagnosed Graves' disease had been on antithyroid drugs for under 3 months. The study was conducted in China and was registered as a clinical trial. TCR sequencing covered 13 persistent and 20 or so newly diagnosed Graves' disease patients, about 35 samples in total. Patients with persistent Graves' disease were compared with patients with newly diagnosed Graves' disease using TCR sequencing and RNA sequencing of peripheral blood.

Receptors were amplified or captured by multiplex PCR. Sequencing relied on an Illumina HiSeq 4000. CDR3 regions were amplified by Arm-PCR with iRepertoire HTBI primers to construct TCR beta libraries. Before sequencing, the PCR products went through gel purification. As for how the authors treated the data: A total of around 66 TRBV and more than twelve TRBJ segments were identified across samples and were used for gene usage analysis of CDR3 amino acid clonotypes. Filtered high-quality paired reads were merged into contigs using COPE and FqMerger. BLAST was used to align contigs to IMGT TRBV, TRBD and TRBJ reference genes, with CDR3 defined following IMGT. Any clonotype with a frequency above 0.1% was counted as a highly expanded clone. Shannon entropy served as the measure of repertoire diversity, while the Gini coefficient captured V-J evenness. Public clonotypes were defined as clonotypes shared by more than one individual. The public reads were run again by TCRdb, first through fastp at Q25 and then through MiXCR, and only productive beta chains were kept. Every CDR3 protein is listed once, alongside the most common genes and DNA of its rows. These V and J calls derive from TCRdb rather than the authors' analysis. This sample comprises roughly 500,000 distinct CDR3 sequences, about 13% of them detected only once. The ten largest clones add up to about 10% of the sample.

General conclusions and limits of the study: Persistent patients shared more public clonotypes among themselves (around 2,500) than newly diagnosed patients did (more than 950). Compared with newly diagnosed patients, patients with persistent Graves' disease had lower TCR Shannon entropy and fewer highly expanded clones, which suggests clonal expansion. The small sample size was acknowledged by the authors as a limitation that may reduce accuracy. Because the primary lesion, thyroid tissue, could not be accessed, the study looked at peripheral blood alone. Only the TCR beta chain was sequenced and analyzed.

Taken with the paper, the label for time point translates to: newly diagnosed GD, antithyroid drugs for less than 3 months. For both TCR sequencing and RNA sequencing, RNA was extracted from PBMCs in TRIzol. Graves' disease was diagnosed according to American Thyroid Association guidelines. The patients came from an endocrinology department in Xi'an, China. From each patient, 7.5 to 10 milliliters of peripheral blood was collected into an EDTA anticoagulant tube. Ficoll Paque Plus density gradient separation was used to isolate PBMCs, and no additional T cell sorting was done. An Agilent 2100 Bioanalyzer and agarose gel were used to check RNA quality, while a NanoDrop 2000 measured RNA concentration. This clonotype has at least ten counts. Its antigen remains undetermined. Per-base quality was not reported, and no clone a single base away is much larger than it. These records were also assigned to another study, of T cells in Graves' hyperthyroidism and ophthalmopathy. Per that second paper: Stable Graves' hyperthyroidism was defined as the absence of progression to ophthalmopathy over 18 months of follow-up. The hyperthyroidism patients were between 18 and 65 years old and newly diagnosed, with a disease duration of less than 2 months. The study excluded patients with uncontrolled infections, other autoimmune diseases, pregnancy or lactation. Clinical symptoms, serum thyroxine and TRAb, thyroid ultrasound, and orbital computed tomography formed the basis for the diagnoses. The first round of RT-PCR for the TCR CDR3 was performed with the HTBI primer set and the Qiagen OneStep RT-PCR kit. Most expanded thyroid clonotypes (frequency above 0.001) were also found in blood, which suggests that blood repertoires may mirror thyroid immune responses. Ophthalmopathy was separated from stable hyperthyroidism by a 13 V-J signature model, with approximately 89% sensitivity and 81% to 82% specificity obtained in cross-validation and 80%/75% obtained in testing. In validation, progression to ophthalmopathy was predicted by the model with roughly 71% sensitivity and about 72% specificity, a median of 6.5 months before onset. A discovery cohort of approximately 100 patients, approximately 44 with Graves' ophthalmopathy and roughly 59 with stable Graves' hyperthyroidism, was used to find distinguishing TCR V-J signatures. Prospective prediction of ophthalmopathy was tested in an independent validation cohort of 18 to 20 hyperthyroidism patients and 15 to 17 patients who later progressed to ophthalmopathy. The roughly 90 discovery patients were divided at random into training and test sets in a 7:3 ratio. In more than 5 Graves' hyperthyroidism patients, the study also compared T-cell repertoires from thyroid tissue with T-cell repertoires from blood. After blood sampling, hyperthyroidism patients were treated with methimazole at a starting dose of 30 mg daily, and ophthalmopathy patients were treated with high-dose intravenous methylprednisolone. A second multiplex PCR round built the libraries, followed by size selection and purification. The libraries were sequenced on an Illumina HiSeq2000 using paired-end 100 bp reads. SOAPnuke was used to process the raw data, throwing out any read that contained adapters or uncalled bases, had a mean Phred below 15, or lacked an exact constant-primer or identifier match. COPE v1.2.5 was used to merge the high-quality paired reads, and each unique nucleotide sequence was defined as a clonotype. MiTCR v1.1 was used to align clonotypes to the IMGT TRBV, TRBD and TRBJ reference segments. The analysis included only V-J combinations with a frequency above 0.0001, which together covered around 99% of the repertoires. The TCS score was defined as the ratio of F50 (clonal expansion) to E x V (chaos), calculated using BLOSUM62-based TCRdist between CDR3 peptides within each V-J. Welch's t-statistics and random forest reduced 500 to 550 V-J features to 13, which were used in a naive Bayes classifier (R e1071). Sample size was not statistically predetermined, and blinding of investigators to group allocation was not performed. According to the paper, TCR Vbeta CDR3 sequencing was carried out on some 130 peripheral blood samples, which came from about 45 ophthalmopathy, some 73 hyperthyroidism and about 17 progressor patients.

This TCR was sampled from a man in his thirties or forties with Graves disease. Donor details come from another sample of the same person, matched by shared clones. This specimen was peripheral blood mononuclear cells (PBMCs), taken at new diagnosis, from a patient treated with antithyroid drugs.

The base sequence is TGTGCCAGCAGCCTCAGGTTAGGCGAGCAGTACTTC. It specifies CASSLRLGEQYF. The V gene is TRBV28 and the J gene is TRBJ2-7, with no D gene named confidently. The V end loses 6 bases and the J end loses 6 bases, and a stretch of 12 bases separates them. From a lookup of the germline V gene, CDR1 and CDR2 are MDHEN and SYDVKM. The CDR3, from cysteine to phenylalanine, totals 12 residues. The sequence is cut down to CDR3 DNA, 36 bases in frame from base 1. Where the CDR3 stops, the reference TRBV28 and TRBJ2-7 genes take over; the full variable domain is DVKVTQSSRYLVKRTGEKVFLECVQDMDHENMFWYRQDPGLGLRLIYFSYDVKMKEKGDIPEGYSVSREKKERFSLILESASTNQTSMYLCASSLRLGEQYFGPGTRLTVT.